The rows below give T cell receptor beta chains drawn from one sample of a study of vaccination and CD4 T cells after COVID-19. Their specific antigens are unknown. TCRdb re-called the PCR reads with MiXCR, one entry per CDR3 protein. The sample yields thousands of distinct CDR3 sequences, about two thirds seen once. Source material: CD4+ T cells from blood, cultured in vitro. Receptor source: a human donor who had recovered from COVID-19. Both conserved end residues are part of each CDR3. Each record gives: clone size, D gene, V gene, CDR3 length, J gene, CDR3 protein, CDR3 DNA. D genes are given only for firm matches. Size tells how often a clone was seen (once, few, many) or the class of an expanded clone, and some rows leave it out.

clone size: -; D gene: TRBD2; V gene: TRBV19; CDR3 length: 15; J gene: TRBJ2-5; CDR3 protein: CASSPQRGVGETQYF; CDR3 DNA: TGTGCCAGTAGTCCCCAGCGGGGGGTAGGAGAGACCCAGTACTTC
clone size: -; D gene: -; V gene: TRBV19; CDR3 length: 18; J gene: TRBJ1-2; CDR3 protein: CASSILGTVVVGLYGYTF; CDR3 DNA: TGTGCCAGTAGTATACTTGGCACCGTGGTGGTTGGCCTCTATGGCTACACCTTC
clone size: medium-sized; D gene: -; V gene: TRBV20-1; CDR3 length: 13; J gene: TRBJ1-5; CDR3 protein: CSAANNRYQPQHF; CDR3 DNA: TGCAGTGCTGCTAACAACAGGTATCAGCCCCAGCATTTT
clone size: few; D gene: TRBD1; V gene: TRBV20-1; CDR3 length: 14; J gene: TRBJ2-5; CDR3 protein: CSALAGQGAKTQYF; CDR3 DNA: TGCAGTGCTTTAGCCGGACAGGGGGCAAAGACCCAGTACTTC
clone size: -; D gene: -; V gene: TRBV27; CDR3 length: 15; J gene: TRBJ1-2; CDR3 protein: CASSSGEGVNYGYTF; CDR3 DNA: TGTGCCAGCAGTTCCGGGGAGGGGGTTAACTATGGCTACACCTTC
clone size: -; D gene: -; V gene: TRBV28; CDR3 length: 15; J gene: TRBJ1-3; CDR3 protein: CASSRTMTVGNTIYF; CDR3 DNA: TGTGCCAGCAGTAGGACGATGACAGTTGGAAACACCATATATTTT
clone size: few; D gene: -; V gene: TRBV7-9; CDR3 length: 12; J gene: TRBJ1-2; CDR3 protein: CASSFGREGYTF; CDR3 DNA: TGTGCCAGCAGCTTCGGCAGGGAAGGCTACACCTTC
clone size: -; D gene: TRBD2; V gene: TRBV6-1; CDR3 length: 15; J gene: TRBJ2-7; CDR3 protein: CASSARTSGIYEQYF; CDR3 DNA: TGTGCCAGCAGCGCCCGGACTAGCGGGATCTACGAGCAGTACTTC
clone size: -; D gene: TRBD1; V gene: TRBV2; CDR3 length: 15; J gene: TRBJ2-7; CDR3 protein: CASRAGTGVSREQYF; CDR3 DNA: TGTGCCAGCAGGGCCGGGACAGGGGTCTCCCGCGAGCAGTACTTC
clone size: -; D gene: -; V gene: TRBV7-8; CDR3 length: 16; J gene: TRBJ1-2; CDR3 protein: CASSLARAGQNYGYTF; CDR3 DNA: TGTGCCAGCAGCTTAGCTAGGGCAGGCCAGAACTATGGCTACACCTTC
clone size: -; D gene: TRBD2; V gene: TRBV20-1; CDR3 length: 14; J gene: TRBJ2-5; CDR3 protein: CSAIGGTAVETQYF; CDR3 DNA: TGCAGTGCTATCGGGGGGACCGCCGTAGAGACCCAGTACTTC
clone size: few; D gene: TRBD2; V gene: TRBV30; CDR3 length: 16; J gene: TRBJ2-2; CDR3 protein: CAWSVGGLAGAGELFF; CDR3 DNA: TGTGCCTGGAGCGTAGGGGGACTAGCGGGGGCCGGGGAGCTGTTTTTT